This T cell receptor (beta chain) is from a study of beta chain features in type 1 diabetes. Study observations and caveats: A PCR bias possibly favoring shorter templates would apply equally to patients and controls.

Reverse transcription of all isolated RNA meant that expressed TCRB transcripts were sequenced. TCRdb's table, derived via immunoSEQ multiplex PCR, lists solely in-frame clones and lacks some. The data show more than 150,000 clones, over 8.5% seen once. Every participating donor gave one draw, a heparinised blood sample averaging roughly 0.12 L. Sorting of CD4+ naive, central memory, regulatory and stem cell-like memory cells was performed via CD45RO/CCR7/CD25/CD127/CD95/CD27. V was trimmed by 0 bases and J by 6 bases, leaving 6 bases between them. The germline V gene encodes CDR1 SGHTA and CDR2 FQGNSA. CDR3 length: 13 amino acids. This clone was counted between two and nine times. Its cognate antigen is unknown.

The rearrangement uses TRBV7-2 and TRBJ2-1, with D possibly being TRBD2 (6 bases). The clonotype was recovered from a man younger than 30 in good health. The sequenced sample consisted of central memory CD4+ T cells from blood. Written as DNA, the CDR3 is TGTGCCAGCAGCTTAGCGCGGGGCAATGAGCAGTTCTTC. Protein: CASSLARGNEQFF.